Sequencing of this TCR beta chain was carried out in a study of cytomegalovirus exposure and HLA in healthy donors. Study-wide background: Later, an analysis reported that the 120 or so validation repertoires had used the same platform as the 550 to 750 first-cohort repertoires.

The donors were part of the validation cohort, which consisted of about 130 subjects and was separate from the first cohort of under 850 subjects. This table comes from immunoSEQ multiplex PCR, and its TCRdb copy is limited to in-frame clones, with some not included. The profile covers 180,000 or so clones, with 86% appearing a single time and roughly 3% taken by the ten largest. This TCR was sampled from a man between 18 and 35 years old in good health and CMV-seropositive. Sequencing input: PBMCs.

CDR3 amino acids: CASSLGGENEQFF. For the CDR3, the DNA is TGTGCCAGCAGCTTGGGGGGGGAGAATGAGCAGTTCTTC. The J gene is TRBJ2-1, the V gene TRBV7-3, with 7 bases that match TRBD2. CDR1 is SGHTA, CDR2 FQGTGA, per germline. V lost 3 bases and J lost 7; bases outside the gene matches: 3. The CDR3 contains 13 residues.